This is a list of T cell receptor beta chains from one sample in a study of radiotherapy plus CTLA-4 blockade in lung cancer. Profiled with immunoSEQ multiplex PCR; TCRdb holds only in-frame clones, not every one. The sample consists of about 53,000 clones, 80% to 90% of them appearing once. The source material was peripheral blood, sampled from a patient treated with radiotherapy plus ipilimumab. Receptors originate from a human donor with non-small cell lung cancer whose response to radiotherapy plus ipilimumab could not be evaluated. The conserved cysteine and the conserved F or W are not part of the CDR3 here. Fields, in order: CDR3 protein, CDR3 length, V gene, J gene.

ASSLDAGTDTQY	12	TRBV7-9	TRBJ2-3
ASSLGGSYEQY	11	TRBV6-6	TRBJ2-7
SVATGGNTIY	10	TRBV29-1	TRBJ1-3
ASSEAPGGTWEQY	13	TRBV6-1	TRBJ2-7
SALGAEQF	8	TRBV29-1	TRBJ2-1
ASLGQGTGELF	11	TRBV5-1	TRBJ2-2
SVEVTRGREGGEKLF	15	TRBV29-1	TRBJ1-4
ASSEARYEQY	10	TRBV6-1	TRBJ2-7
ASSFSFGSKVYEQY	14	TRBV11-3	TRBJ2-7
ASSEAGLGQGKGSNQPQH	18	TRBV6-1	TRBJ1-5
ASSPTQGWGETQY	13	TRBV7-9	TRBJ2-5
ASRFTGEPGELF	12	TRBV6-6	TRBJ2-2
ASSISNRGTEAF	12	TRBV19	TRBJ1-1
ASSLAQAEQY	10	TRBV7-2	TRBJ2-7
ASSQWGVTYEQY	12	TRBV18	TRBJ2-7
AISAGTTSYGYT	12	TRBV10-3	TRBJ1-2
ASSQEVAGVSYEQY	14	TRBV4-1	TRBJ2-7
ASNRGPGETQY	11	TRBV6-1	TRBJ2-5
ASSPGQGSYNEQF	13	TRBV7-3	TRBJ2-1
ASSPRSGNHYNEQF	14	TRBV7-2	TRBJ2-1
ASSLNRESGYT	11	TRBV27	TRBJ1-2
ASSLGITGAEAF	12	TRBV11-3	TRBJ1-1
ASSLGQGALDTQY	13	TRBV5-1	TRBJ2-3
ATSRGGLDTQY	11	TRBV15	TRBJ2-3
ASRMDSLSNQPQH	13	TRBV28	TRBJ1-5
ASRGRGEGTYNEQF	14	TRBV2	TRBJ2-1
ASIAGAYNEQF	11	TRBV6-1	TRBJ2-1
ASSFLLTSGYSTDTQY	16	TRBV5-4	TRBJ2-3
ASCGWVRGNTEAF	13	TRBV27	TRBJ1-1
ASSSESTSGRGEQY	14	TRBV7-2	TRBJ2-7
ASTAPDRGHYEQY	13	TRBV5-1	TRBJ2-7
ASSPTGGTSYNEQF	14	TRBV27	TRBJ2-1
ASSSGQAYPGNTIY	14	TRBV28	TRBJ1-3
ASSPTDRVVNEKLF	14	TRBV7-2	TRBJ1-4
ASRSGWSQNTEAF	13	TRBV7-9	TRBJ1-1
ASSPGSPVRGEKLF	14	TRBV7-2	TRBJ1-4
ASSDRERGELF	11	TRBV6-4	TRBJ2-2
ASSSPGQSSYEQY	13	TRBV28	TRBJ2-7
ASSTPGQGYEQY	12	TRBV6-6	TRBJ2-7
ASSPQGQGRTQPQH	14	TRBV18	TRBJ1-5
ASSGHLNYGYT	11	TRBV6-1	TRBJ1-2
ASNSGDKNIQY	11	TRBV19	TRBJ2-4
ASSYSRGPGANVLT	14	TRBV6-6	TRBJ2-6
ASSLPPGQGADGYT	14	TRBV5-6	TRBJ1-2
ASSLAPGESNYGYT	14	TRBV5-5	TRBJ1-2
ASSLRGGGERTNEKLF	16	TRBV7-2	TRBJ1-4
ASSLGAAQRWY	11	TRBV7-9	TRBJ2-3
AFGGPYEQY	9	TRBV28	TRBJ2-7
AWSEGHGTGNSPLH	14	TRBV30	TRBJ1-6
ASSFQGTEAF	10	TRBV11-3	TRBJ1-1
ASSYSGLASDTQY	13	TRBV6-5	TRBJ2-3
ASSRRTEQF	9	TRBV7-2	TRBJ2-1